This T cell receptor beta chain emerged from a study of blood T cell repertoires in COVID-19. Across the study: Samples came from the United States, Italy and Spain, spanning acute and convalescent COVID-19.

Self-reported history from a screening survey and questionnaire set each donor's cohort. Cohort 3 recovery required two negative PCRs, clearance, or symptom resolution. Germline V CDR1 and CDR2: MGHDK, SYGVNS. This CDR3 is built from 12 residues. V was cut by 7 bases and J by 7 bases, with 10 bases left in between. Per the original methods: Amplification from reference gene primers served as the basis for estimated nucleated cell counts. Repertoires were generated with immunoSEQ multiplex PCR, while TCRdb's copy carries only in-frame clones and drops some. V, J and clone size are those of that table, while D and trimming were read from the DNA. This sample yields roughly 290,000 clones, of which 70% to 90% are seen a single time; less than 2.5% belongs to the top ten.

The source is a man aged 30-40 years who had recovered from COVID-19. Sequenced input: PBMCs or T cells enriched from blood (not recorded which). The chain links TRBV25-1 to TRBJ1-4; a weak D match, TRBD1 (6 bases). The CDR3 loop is CASKQGTEKLFF. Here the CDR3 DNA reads TGTGCCAGCAAACAGGGAACTGAAAAACTGTTTTTT.